Each of the 19 T cell receptor beta chains below was sequenced from the same sample in a study of T cells in localized non-small cell lung cancer. Libraries were prepared by immunoSEQ multiplex PCR; TCRdb keeps only in-frame clonotypes and omits some of them. The sample carries 7,000 or so clones, approximately 50% recorded once. The sample in question was lymph node tissue, obtained before any cancer treatment. The receptors shown here come from an older female donor with stage I lung adenocarcinoma.

The chain combines TRBV19 with TRBJ2-1; 12 bases match TRBD2. The V gene's germline CDR1 is LNHDA and CDR2 SQIVND (reference sequence). CDR3 length: 19 residues. J gave up 6 bases and V 5 bases, and 17 bases lay outside the gene matches. CDR3 protein: CASSAHLSSGRAHSNEQFF. The CDR3, as DNA: TGTGCCAGTAGTGCACACCTCTCTAGCGGGAGGGCCCATTCCAATGAGCAGTTCTTC.

CDR3 DNA sequence: TGTGCCAGCTCACCACCCCGAGTCGGCTACACCTTC. This codes for CASSPPRVGYTF. The chain is built from TRBV18 and TRBJ1-2; D uncertain. The CDR3 extends over 12 amino acids. Germline V CDR1 and CDR2: KGHSH, LQKENI. Trimming removed 0 bases at V and 8 bases at J, with 7 bases between. The variable domain in full, with the rest retrieved from reference TRBV18 and TRBJ1-2, is NAGVMQNPRHLVRRRGQEARLRCSPMKGHSHVYWYRQLPEEGLKFMVYLQKENIIDESGMPKERFSAEFPKEGPSILRIQQVVRGDSAAYFCASSPPRVGYTFGSGTRLTVV.

This clone was seen only once. The chain recombines TRBV28 with TRBJ2-7; 8 bases align to TRBD1. Trimming at V came to 6 bases and at J to 3 bases, leaving 7 bases not matched to a gene. The CDR3 consists of 14 residues. Germline V lookup: CDR1 MDHEN, CDR2 SYDVKM. The CDR3 here is CASSLTGTGYEQYF. The CDR3 nucleotides read TGTGCCAGCAGCCTTACCGGGACAGGCTACGAGCAGTACTTC.

This clone was seen a handful of times. V gene TRBV28 combines with J gene TRBJ1-1; 9 nucleotides align to TRBD1. Germline assignment: CDR1 MDHEN and CDR2 SYDVKM. CDR3 size: 15 residues. With 9 bases clipped from V and 3 bases from J, the junction kept 11 bases outside the gene matches. In DNA, the CDR3 is TGTGCCAGTATGAGAAACCGGGACAGGGACACTGAAGCTTTCTTT. Its protein product is CASMRNRDRDTEAFF.

The sample holds a few counts of this clone. CDR3 nucleotides: TGTGCCAGCAGCTTACAGGGCGGGGACTATGGCTACACCTTC. Its protein is CASSLQGGDYGYTF. J is TRBJ1-2 and V is TRBV11-3; D is possibly TRBD1 (5 bases). This CDR3 has 14 amino acids. Trimming removed 2 bases at V and 3 bases at J, with 10 bases between. CDR1 and CDR2 (germline): SGHNT, YENEEA.

The rearrangement joins TRBV19 to TRBJ2-2; TRBD1 aligns across 9 bases. Per germline, CDR1 LNHDA and CDR2 SQIVND (reference sequence). The CDR3 spans 17 residues. V shed 4 bases and J 5 bases; nucleotides not matched to a gene: 11. CDR3 residues: CASSNLQGASGTGELFF. The CDR3, as DNA: TGTGCCAGTAGTAACCTACAGGGGGCAAGTGGAACCGGGGAGCTGTTTTTT.

Relative to its sample, this clone is medium-sized. The V call is TRBV11-3, the J call TRBJ1-1; 8 bases match TRBD1. Germline V gene sequence: CDR1 SGHNT, CDR2 YENEEA. The CDR3 spans 16 residues. J was trimmed by 4 bases and V by 3 bases; bases with no gene match: 10. CDR3 in DNA: TGTGCCAGCAGCTTGGATCGGACAGGGATAGGCACTGAAGCTTTCTTT. Protein sequence: CASSLDRTGIGTEAFF. Supplemented by reference TRBV11-3 and TRBJ1-1, the full variable domain reads EAGVVQSPRYKIIEKKQPVAFWCNPISGHNTLYWYLQNLGQGPELLIRYENEEAVDDSQLPKDRFSAERLKGVDSTLKIQPAELGDSAVYLCASSLDRTGIGTEAFFGQGTRLTVV.

This clone is labeled medium-sized (0.01 to 0.1%). CDR3 nucleotides: TGCGCCAGCAGCCAAGGACCGGCTTTTGGGGACACTGAAGCTTTCTTT. Translation gives CASSQGPAFGDTEAFF. The chain uses TRBV23-1 and TRBJ1-1; D ambiguous. TRBV23-1 is known as an ORF, though its function is uncertain. V was clipped by 6 bases and J by 3 bases, with 20 bases between them. The CDR3 spans 16 residues.

In its sample, this clone was seen a few times. J is TRBJ2-1 and V is TRBV6-8, with D tentatively TRBD2 (6 bases). The CDR3 runs 15 residues. V was cut by 7 bases and J by 5 bases, with 18 bases left in between. Germline V gene data show CDR1 as MNHGY and CDR2 as SAAAGT. CDR3 nucleotides: TGTGCCAGCAACTCGGACGGGAGTTTCAACAATGAGCAGTTCTTC. Amino acids: CASNSDGSFNNEQFF.

This chain uses TRBV19 with TRBJ2-5; 11 nucleotides line up with TRBD1. Germline V lookup: CDR1 LNHDA, CDR2 SQIVND (reference sequence). The CDR3 extends over 14 amino acids. J was trimmed by 2 bases and V by 6 bases; bases with no gene match: 2. The CDR3 region has the DNA TGTGCCAGTAGGGGGACAGGGGGACAAGAGACCCAGTACTTC. Its translation is CASRGTGGQETQYF.

V and J are TRBV4-1 and TRBJ1-3; D unclear. The V gene's germline CDR1 is MGHRA and CDR2 YSYEKL. This CDR3 is 16 amino acids long. Trimming cost V 0 bases and J 0 bases, with 9 bases left between them. In DNA form, the CDR3 reads TGCGCCAGCAGCCAAGATGCAGGCGACTCTGGAAACACCATATATTTT. This sequence encodes CASSQDAGDSGNTIYF.

J is TRBJ1-1 and V is TRBV6-8; 8 nucleotides match TRBD1. V was clipped by 5 bases and J by 11 bases; unmatched bases: 13. Germline loops: CDR1 MNHGY, CDR2 SAAAGT. The CDR3 is 14 amino acids. DNA of the CDR3: TGTGCCAGCAGTATGGGGCAGGGGGCCGCGCGGGCTTTCTTT. Protein: CASSMGQGAARAFF.

This clone was recorded many times. The CDR3 region is CASSPGQGDYEQYF. The DNA for the CDR3 is TGTGCCAGCAGCCCGGGACAGGGAGACTACGAGCAGTACTTC. The V call is TRBV11-3, the J call TRBJ2-7; TRBD1 agrees at 9 bases. Germline CDR1 and CDR2: SGHNT and YENEEA. Losses at the gene ends were 5 bases for V and 3 bases for J; bases not matched to a gene: 5. The CDR3 sequence is 14 residues long.

Here the CDR3 DNA reads TGCGCCAGCAGCCCTCGCGGACCTAACACCGGGGAGCTGTTTTTT. Residues: CASSPRGPNTGELFF. This chain connects TRBV5-1 to TRBJ2-2; D ambiguous. CDR3 length equals 15 residues. Trimming took 4 bases from V and 2 from J, leaving 12 bases between them. Germline CDR1 and CDR2: SGHRS and YFSETQ.

V gene TRBV19 combines with J gene TRBJ2-2; a possible D gene is TRBD2 (5 bases). The CDR3 has 15 amino acids. Deletions cut 5 bases from V and 7 bases from J, with 17 bases between. The V gene's germline CDR1 is LNHDA and CDR2 SQIVND (reference sequence). CDR3 residues: CASSRGLAQHGELFF. CDR3 DNA: TGTGCCAGTAGTCGAGGACTCGCTCAACACGGGGAGCTGTTTTTT.

The V and J genes are TRBV29-1 and TRBJ2-3; TRBD2 matches 14 bases. CDR3 length equals 17 residues. Per germline, CDR1 SQVTM and CDR2 ANQGSEA. Trimming took 4 bases from V and 3 from J; bases not matched to a gene: 9. Written as DNA, the CDR3 is TGCAGCGTTGCCCCTGTCGGGACTAGCGGGAGAACAGATACGCAGTATTTT. This sequence encodes CSVAPVGTSGRTDTQYF.

The rearrangement joins TRBV11-3 to TRBJ2-3; 11 nucleotides line up with TRBD2. This CDR3 is 18 amino acids long. CDR1 and CDR2 from the germline V gene are SGHNT and YENEEA. Unmatched junction bases numbered 9, after V lost 4 bases and J lost 0 bases. CDR3 residues: CASSYIPRTSGSTDTQYF. The CDR3 coding sequence is TGTGCCAGCAGCTATATCCCAAGGACTAGCGGGAGCACAGATACGCAGTATTTT.

This clone has more than one count but fewer than ten. The chain uses TRBV10-2 and TRBJ1-1, with D maybe TRBD1 (6 bases). V was shortened by 0 bases and J by 7 bases, with 9 bases between the two germline ends. CDR3 length equals 13 residues. The germline V gene encodes CDR1 WSHSY and CDR2 SAAADI. The CDR3 sequence: CASSESGGFEAFF. CDR3 sequence (DNA): TGCGCCAGCAGTGAGTCGGGGGGCTTTGAAGCTTTCTTT.

On this clone: Distinct nucleotide sequences in the sample also encode this CDR3. The chain joins TRBV19 to TRBJ2-7; D might be TRBD1 or TRBD2, each matching 5 bases. The V gene lost 8 bases and the J gene lost 3 bases, with 11 bases spanning the gap. The length of the CDR3 is 12 residues. CDR1 is LNHDA, CDR2 SQIVND, per germline (reference sequence). CDR3 nucleotide sequence: TGTGCCAGTGGGCGAGGGGACTACGAGCAGTACTTC. Encoded protein: CASGRGDYEQYF.